This TCR beta chain emerged from a study of regulatory T cells in long-lasting Graves disease (dated by TCRdb to the early 2020s). For the wider study: Persistent Graves' disease was defined as persistently positive TSH receptor autoantibodies together with antithyroid drug treatment for over 5 years. Patients with persistent Graves' disease were compared with patients with newly diagnosed Graves' disease using TCR sequencing and RNA sequencing of peripheral blood. The study was registered as a clinical trial and conducted in China. TCR sequencing covered approximately 13 persistent and around 20 newly diagnosed Graves' disease patients, approximately 33 samples in total. Antithyroid drugs had been taken for roughly 10 years on average by persistent Graves' disease patients in the clinical cohort. Study-wide findings and limitations: As a limitation, the authors acknowledged that the small sample size may reduce accuracy. More public clonotypes were shared among persistent patients (roughly 2,700) than among newly diagnosed patients (966). Only peripheral blood was studied, because thyroid tissue, the primary lesion, was inaccessible. Only the TCR beta chain was sequenced and analyzed. Persistent Graves' disease patients showed lower TCR Shannon entropy and fewer highly expanded clones than newly diagnosed patients, suggesting clonal expansion. Persistent disease showed preferential use of TRBV28, TRBJ1-2 and TRBJ2-5, whereas newly diagnosed disease favored TRBV20-1 and TRBJ2-1.

What the time point label conveys for this sample: persistent/refractory GD, antithyroid drugs over 5 years with positive TRAb. For both TCR sequencing and RNA sequencing, RNA was extracted from PBMCs using TRIzol. The diagnosis of Graves' disease followed American Thyroid Association guidelines. Recruitment of patients was carried out at an endocrinology department in Xi'an, China. From each patient, about 9.7 milliliters of peripheral blood was collected into an EDTA anticoagulant tube. Ficoll Paque Plus density gradient separation was used to isolate PBMCs, and no additional T cell sorting was done. An Agilent 2100 Bioanalyzer and agarose gel were used to check RNA quality, and a NanoDrop 2000 was used to measure RNA concentration. Library method: multiplex PCR. Reads for this sample came from an Illumina HiSeq 4000. iRepertoire HTBI primers and Arm-PCR amplification of CDR3 regions were used to construct TCR beta libraries. PCR products were gel purified before sequencing. As for the authors' bioinformatics: A total of around 59 TRBV and 14 TRBJ segments were identified across samples and were used for gene usage analysis of CDR3 amino acid clonotypes. Filtered high-quality paired reads were merged into contigs using COPE and FqMerger. Contigs were aligned with BLAST to IMGT TRBV, TRBD and TRBJ reference genes, and CDR3 was defined per IMGT. Clonotypes above 0.1% frequency were classified as highly expanded clones. Shannon entropy was used to measure repertoire diversity, and the Gini coefficient was used to measure V-J evenness. A clonotype was considered public if more than one individual shared it. TCRdb applied fastp at Q25 and MiXCR to the public reads, then kept only in-frame beta chains. Merged by CDR3 protein, the rows form single entries marked with the most common genes and DNA. TCRdb, not the original authors, processed these V and J calls. For this sample there are 300,000 to 500,000 distinct CDR3 sequences; less than 25% appear just once. Less than 25% of the sample rests with the top ten.

As concerns this clonotype: Its specific antigen is unknown. No much larger clonotype is one base removed from it; base qualities were not supplied.

V and J are truncated by 4 bases and 0 bases respectively, leaving an intervening sequence of 20 bases. The germline V gene supplies CDR1 KGHDR and CDR2 SFDVKD. Spanning cysteine to phenylalanine, the CDR3 consists of 19 amino acids. Only CDR3 DNA remains: 57 bases, in frame from the first base. The V gene is TRBV24-1 and the J gene is TRBJ2-2; the D segment could be TRBD2, given 5 matching bases. This sequence originates from a female donor with Graves disease. The starting material was peripheral blood mononuclear cells (PBMCs), obtained when the disease was refractory, from a patient treated with antithyroid drugs. In nucleotides, the sequence is TGTGCCACCAGTGACAGGACGCCTGCGGGTGACTCGAACACCGGGGAGCTGTTTTTT. Protein translation: CATSDRTPAGDSNTGELFF.